This is a list of T cell receptor beta chains from one sample in a study of Ad26.COV2.S vaccination and SARS-CoV-2 variants. Sequencing used immunoSEQ multiplex PCR; TCRdb keeps in-frame clones, though not all of them. The sample lists around 320,000 clones, around four fifths seen once, with 2.1% in the top ten. This sample comprised peripheral blood, obtained in a trial of Ad26.COV2.S vaccine versus placebo. These receptors originate from a person aged 18 to 65 who received the Ad26.COV2.S COVID-19 vaccine or a placebo. Both conserved end residues are part of each CDR3. Fields, in order: D gene, J gene, clone size, V gene, CDR3 DNA, CDR3 protein. A D gene is named only where the DNA matches it firmly. Size values are once, few and many counts, or a class for expanded clones, and some rows have none.

d_gene: TRBD1
j_gene: TRBJ1-2
abundance: NA
v_gene: TRBV7-9
CDR3nt: TGTGCCAGCAGCTTCCGGGACAGAGCTAACTATGGCTACACCTTC
CDR3aa: CASSFRDRANYGYTF

d_gene: NA
j_gene: TRBJ1-2
abundance: NA
v_gene: TRBV5-1
CDR3nt: TGCGCCAGCAGCGCCAACGGGGATGGCTACACCTTC
CDR3aa: CASSANGDGYTF

d_gene: TRBD2
j_gene: TRBJ2-5
abundance: NA
v_gene: TRBV19
CDR3nt: TGTGCCAGTAGTATAAGATCAGGACTAGATCAAGAGACCCAGTACTTC
CDR3aa: CASSIRSGLDQETQYF

d_gene: NA
j_gene: TRBJ1-1
abundance: NA
v_gene: TRBV3-1/TRBV3-2
CDR3nt: TGTGCCAGCAGCCAAGCTCTTGACAAGGGGGGGGAAGCTTTCTTT
CDR3aa: CASSQALDKGGEAFF

d_gene: NA
j_gene: TRBJ2-2
abundance: NA
v_gene: TRBV19
CDR3nt: TGTGCCAGTAGTATGCCCAGTATCTATTCTAACACCGGGGAGCTGTTTTTT
CDR3aa: CASSMPSIYSNTGELFF

d_gene: NA
j_gene: TRBJ1-6
abundance: NA
v_gene: TRBV27
CDR3nt: TGTGCCAGCAGTTACGGGGGTTCACCCCTCCACTTT
CDR3aa: CASSYGGSPLHF

d_gene: NA
j_gene: TRBJ1-1
abundance: NA
v_gene: TRBV19
CDR3nt: TGTGCCAGTAGTACTATAACAGGAAACACTGAAGCTTTCTTT
CDR3aa: CASSTITGNTEAFF

d_gene: NA
j_gene: TRBJ1-3
abundance: NA
v_gene: TRBV28
CDR3nt: TGTGCCAGCAGTTTACCGGGACAAGGTTGGGGAAACACCATATATTTT
CDR3aa: CASSLPGQGWGNTIYF

d_gene: TRBD2
j_gene: TRBJ2-5
abundance: few
v_gene: TRBV6-1
CDR3nt: TGTGCCAGCAGTGAAAGCGCGGGGGGTCTGGAGACCCAGTACTTC
CDR3aa: CASSESAGGLETQYF

d_gene: NA
j_gene: TRBJ2-7
abundance: NA
v_gene: TRBV27
CDR3nt: TGTGCCAGCAGTTCCGGGCCCTACGAGCAGTACTTC
CDR3aa: CASSSGPYEQYF

d_gene: NA
j_gene: TRBJ1-6
abundance: once
v_gene: TRBV27
CDR3nt: TGTGCCAGCAGCTTCCGGATCTACCCAGGGGAGGATAATTCACCCCTCCACTTT
CDR3aa: CASSFRIYPGEDNSPLHF

d_gene: NA
j_gene: TRBJ1-2
abundance: NA
v_gene: TRBV9
CDR3nt: TGTGCCAGCAGCGTAGATCTGAATAACTATGGCTACACCTTC
CDR3aa: CASSVDLNNYGYTF

d_gene: NA
j_gene: TRBJ1-1
abundance: few
v_gene: TRBV6-5
CDR3nt: TGTGCCAGCACCCTCCAGATAAACCCCAACACTGAAGCTTTCTTT
CDR3aa: CASTLQINPNTEAFF

d_gene: TRBD2
j_gene: TRBJ2-5
abundance: NA
v_gene: TRBV30
CDR3nt: TGTGCCTGGAGGAACGCGGGGGGCGGGGATTACTTC
CDR3aa: CAWRNAGGGDYF

d_gene: NA
j_gene: TRBJ1-5
abundance: NA
v_gene: TRBV27
CDR3nt: TGTGCCAGCAGTTCCGAGGGGCAACAGCCCCAGCATTTT
CDR3aa: CASSSEGQQPQHF

d_gene: NA
j_gene: TRBJ1-2
abundance: NA
v_gene: TRBV10-3
CDR3nt: TGTGCCATCAGTGTAGGGACATTGAACTATGGCTACACCTTC
CDR3aa: CAISVGTLNYGYTF

d_gene: NA
j_gene: TRBJ2-4
abundance: few
v_gene: TRBV7-3
CDR3nt: TGTGCCAACACGGCGGGAGCCAAAAACATTCAGTACTTC
CDR3aa: CANTAGAKNIQYF

d_gene: NA
j_gene: TRBJ2-5
abundance: NA
v_gene: TRBV7-9
CDR3nt: TGTGCCAGCAGCTTTGGGGGGACGAAGACCCAGTACTTC
CDR3aa: CASSFGGTKTQYF

d_gene: TRBD1
j_gene: TRBJ1-2
abundance: NA
v_gene: TRBV4-1
CDR3nt: TGCGCCAGCAGCCAAACAGGGGAGGACTCTAACTATGGCTACACCTTC
CDR3aa: CASSQTGEDSNYGYTF

d_gene: TRBD1
j_gene: TRBJ1-5
abundance: NA
v_gene: TRBV2
CDR3nt: TGTGCCAGCAGCGACAGGGGAAGAGGCCAGCCCCAGCATTTT
CDR3aa: CASSDRGRGQPQHF

d_gene: NA
j_gene: TRBJ2-7
abundance: few
v_gene: TRBV19
CDR3nt: TGTGCCAGTAGTGTCCGGGACATGTACTACGAGCAGTACTTC
CDR3aa: CASSVRDMYYEQYF

d_gene: TRBD2
j_gene: TRBJ2-1
abundance: NA
v_gene: TRBV7-2
CDR3nt: TGTGCCAGCAGCTTAGCGGGCGGGGGGTTATACAATGAGCAGTTCTTC
CDR3aa: CASSLAGGGLYNEQFF

d_gene: NA
j_gene: TRBJ2-1
abundance: NA
v_gene: TRBV5-1
CDR3nt: TGCGCCAGCAGCATTGACGCGGGACCCACGAGCTCCTACAATGAGCAGTTCTTC
CDR3aa: CASSIDAGPTSSYNEQFF

d_gene: TRBD2
j_gene: TRBJ2-5
abundance: NA
v_gene: TRBV7-3
CDR3nt: TGTGCCAGCAGCTTCAGCGGGGGGGAACAAGAGACCCAGTACTTC
CDR3aa: CASSFSGGEQETQYF

d_gene: NA
j_gene: TRBJ2-3
abundance: NA
v_gene: TRBV9
CDR3nt: TGTGCCAGCAGCCCCCGGACGAGCACAGATACGCAGTATTTT
CDR3aa: CASSPRTSTDTQYF

d_gene: NA
j_gene: TRBJ1-1
abundance: NA
v_gene: TRBV5-1
CDR3nt: TGCGCCAGCAGCTTAAGTTCTATGAACACTGAAGCTTTCTTT
CDR3aa: CASSLSSMNTEAFF

d_gene: NA
j_gene: TRBJ1-2
abundance: NA
v_gene: TRBV2
CDR3nt: TGTGCCAGCAGTGGTCCAGCCAGCTTTAACTATGGCTACACCTTC
CDR3aa: CASSGPASFNYGYTF

d_gene: NA
j_gene: TRBJ2-7
abundance: NA
v_gene: TRBV12-3/TRBV12-4
CDR3nt: TGTGCCAGCAGTCGTACCTCTGAGCAGTACTTC
CDR3aa: CASSRTSEQYF

d_gene: NA
j_gene: TRBJ2-3
abundance: NA
v_gene: TRBV7-2
CDR3nt: TGTGCCAGCAGCTCGCGTACTACTAGCACAGATACGCAGTATTTT
CDR3aa: CASSSRTTSTDTQYF

d_gene: NA
j_gene: TRBJ1-3
abundance: NA
v_gene: TRBV9
CDR3nt: TGTGCCAGCAGCGTAGAGTCCACTGGAAACACCATATATTTT
CDR3aa: CASSVESTGNTIYF

d_gene: NA
j_gene: TRBJ2-5
abundance: NA
v_gene: TRBV7-9
CDR3nt: TGTGCCAGCAGCTTATCTGGGTTAGAGACCCAGTACTTC
CDR3aa: CASSLSGLETQYF

d_gene: NA
j_gene: TRBJ2-3
abundance: NA
v_gene: TRBV7-9
CDR3nt: TGTGCCAGCAGCTTTGTGGTAGGGGTAGGAGGAGATACGCAGTATTTT
CDR3aa: CASSFVVGVGGDTQYF

d_gene: NA
j_gene: TRBJ1-5
abundance: few
v_gene: TRBV19
CDR3nt: TGTGCCAGTAGTGGGGGAATGATGCTAATAAGCAATCAGCCCCAGCATTTT
CDR3aa: CASSGGMMLISNQPQHF

d_gene: TRBD1
j_gene: TRBJ2-7
abundance: NA
v_gene: TRBV7-2
CDR3nt: TGTGCCAGCAGCTTAATTACAGGGGGTCCCCTCGAGCAGTACTTC
CDR3aa: CASSLITGGPLEQYF

d_gene: NA
j_gene: TRBJ1-2
abundance: NA
v_gene: TRBV10-3
CDR3nt: TGTGCCATCAGTGACAGAAAGTCTAACTATGGCTACACCTTC
CDR3aa: CAISDRKSNYGYTF

d_gene: NA
j_gene: TRBJ2-7
abundance: NA
v_gene: TRBV6-5
CDR3nt: TGTGCCAGCAATCCGAGGGGGGCCATCTCCTACGAGCAGTACTTC
CDR3aa: CASNPRGAISYEQYF

d_gene: NA
j_gene: TRBJ2-3
abundance: NA
v_gene: TRBV14
CDR3nt: TGTGCCAGCAGCCGAAGCACATCTGGTACGCAGTATTTT
CDR3aa: CASSRSTSGTQYF

d_gene: NA
j_gene: TRBJ2-7
abundance: once
v_gene: TRBV5-1
CDR3nt: TGCGCCAGCAGCTTGGGGCAGGTCAACGAGCAGTACTTC
CDR3aa: CASSLGQVNEQYF

d_gene: NA
j_gene: TRBJ1-1
abundance: NA
v_gene: TRBV20-1
CDR3nt: TGCAGTGCTAGTTCGGCCAGCTCGACAAACACTGAAGCTTTCTTT
CDR3aa: CSASSASSTNTEAFF

d_gene: NA
j_gene: TRBJ2-7
abundance: few
v_gene: TRBV19
CDR3nt: TGTGCCAGTAGTATTCGGGAGTTCTACGAGCAGTACTTC
CDR3aa: CASSIREFYEQYF